Listed below are T cell receptor beta chains from one sample, sequenced in a study of cytomegalovirus exposure and HLA in healthy donors. Data came from immunoSEQ multiplex PCR; TCRdb stores just in-frame clones and leaves some out. Among some 130,000 clones listed, about three quarters were seen once. Specimen: PBMCs. The source is a woman aged 40 to 50 in good health and CMV-seronegative. CDR3s leave out the opening cysteine and the closing phenylalanine or tryptophan. Expanded clones are given a class, and other clones once, few, many or no size at all.

V: TRBV6-4
J: TRBJ1-5
size: once
CDR3: ASSIRVSNQPQH

V: TRBV11-3
J: TRBJ2-1
size: once
CDR3: ASSLGTGGSYNEQF

V: TRBV5-5
J: TRBJ2-7
size: NA
CDR3: ASSAGQGALYEQY

V: TRBV30
J: TRBJ2-7
size: NA
CDR3: AWSVLRLAGLQY

V: TRBV18
J: TRBJ1-1
size: once
CDR3: ASSPPTAQAPRAF

V: TRBV30
J: TRBJ2-7
size: NA
CDR3: AWNVDLSSYEQY

V: TRBV6-1
J: TRBJ2-3
size: once
CDR3: ASSFRQGGVDTQY

V: TRBV19
J: TRBJ2-7
size: few
CDR3: ASTPRTGGSYEQY

V: TRBV7-2
J: TRBJ2-2
size: NA
CDR3: ASSLVASSSLRTGELF

V: TRBV19
J: TRBJ1-2
size: NA
CDR3: ASSTGDTNYGYT

V: TRBV28
J: TRBJ2-7
size: few
CDR3: ASTTGQGAAYEQY